This TCR beta chain was recovered during a study of blood T cell repertoires in COVID-19. Study-level background: The origin of the acute and convalescent COVID-19 samples was the United States, Italy and Spain. PBMCs, B-cell-depleted T cells, or T cells were the source of the cDNA or gDNA that made up the material.

CDR3 size: 16 residues. With 1 base removed from V and 3 bases from J, the gap between germline ends came to 12 bases. The germline CDR1 and CDR2 sequences are LGHDT and YNNKEL (reference sequence). Sequencing used immunoSEQ multiplex PCR; TCRdb keeps in-frame clones, though not all of them. The sample lists over 100,000 clones; 80% to 90% were seen once. This TCR was sampled from a man aged 40-50 years with acute or convalescent COVID-19. The chain is built from TRBV3-1 (or the pseudogene TRBV3-2) and TRBJ1-4; no reliable D call. Sequenced input: peripheral blood. The CDR3: CASSQVLRVSNEKLFF. In DNA form, the CDR3 reads TGTGCCAGCAGCCAAGTCCTACGTGTCTCTAATGAAAAACTGTTTTTT.